The 19 T cell receptor beta chains reported below all come from one sample, sequenced in a study of T-cell reconstitution after alpha-beta-depleted transplantation in children. Unique molecular identifiers were incorporated when the TCRbeta library was constructed. TCRdb redid the calling of the PCR reads with MiXCR, one entry per CDR3 protein. The profile covers tens of thousands of distinct CDR3 sequences, with 44% appearing a single time and roughly 98% taken by the ten largest. The sequencing used PBMCs, mostly from graft donor cells, collected 360 days after TCRalphabeta/CD19-depleted stem cell transplant. The receptors originated from a male patient between 10 and 17 years old who had a stem cell transplant for acute lymphoblastic leukemia, so the T cells may come from the graft donor.

This CDR3 reads CASSWGSSYNEQFF. For the CDR3, the DNA is TGTGCCAGCAGCTGGGGTAGTTCCTACAATGAGCAGTTCTTC. This sequence joins TRBV11-2 and TRBJ2-1; unclear D gene. The CDR3 runs 14 residues. Trimming shortened V by 4 bases and J by 1 base, and 8 bases separated the two germline ends. The V gene's germline CDR1 is SGHAT and CDR2 FQNNGV.

The chain has TRBV11-2 and TRBJ2-5, with D possibly being TRBD2 (6 bases). CDR1 SGHAT and CDR2 FQNNGV come from the germline V gene. The CDR3 length is 12 residues. V lost 5 bases and J lost 4, with 8 bases in between. CDR3: CASSPGAETQYF. DNA for the CDR3: TGTGCCAGCAGCCCGGGAGCAGAGACCCAGTACTTC.

The chain has TRBV10-3 and TRBJ2-7; unclear D gene. V dropped 2 bases and J dropped 3 bases, with 5 bases sitting between them. Germline V gene sequence: CDR1 ENHRY, CDR2 SYGVKD. The CDR3 loop spans 12 amino acids. CDR3 protein: CAISERFYEQYF. The CDR3, as DNA: TGTGCCATCAGTGAGAGGTTCTACGAGCAGTACTTC.

Many counts were recorded for this clonotype. The chain recombines TRBV4-3 with TRBJ2-3; D ambiguous. This CDR3 has 13 residues. V was trimmed by 0 bases and J by 9 bases, leaving 10 bases between them. CDR1 and CDR2 (germline): LGHNA, YSLEER. CDR3 nucleotides: TGCGCCAGCAGCCAAGAAGGGCACCTAACGCAGTATTTT. Translated, it gives CASSQEGHLTQYF.

The chain couples TRBV3-1 to TRBJ2-7; perhaps TRBD1 as D (5 bases). Trimming pared 3 bases from V and 3 bases from J, leaving 9 bases between. The CDR3 covers 13 residues. Germline values: CDR1 LGHDT, CDR2 YNNKEL (reference sequence). CDR3: CASSQGQNYEQYF. The CDR3 nucleotides read TGTGCCAGCAGCCAGGGGCAGAACTACGAGCAGTACTTC.

The chain links TRBV4-3 to TRBJ2-7, with D possibly called TRBD1 or TRBD2 (5 bases each). Per the germline V gene, CDR1 is LGHNA and CDR2 is YSLEER. Deletions cut 2 bases from V and 2 bases from J, with 13 bases between. There are 15 residues in the CDR3. CDR3: CASSQFVRGAYEQYF. CDR3 nucleotides: TGCGCCAGCAGCCAATTTGTGAGGGGCGCCTACGAGCAGTACTTC.

This chain joins TRBV7-9 and TRBJ2-7; no definite D call. The V and J ends lost 2 bases and 4 bases respectively, with 12 bases between them. Germline CDR1 SEHNR, CDR2 FQNEAQ (reference sequence). The CDR3 totals 14 residues. This chain's CDR3 is CASSLLEHRYEQYF. In DNA, the CDR3 is TGTGCCAGCAGCTTATTGGAGCACCGGTACGAGCAGTACTTC. Based on the CDR3 plus reference TRBV7-9 and TRBJ2-7, the full variable domain is DTGVSQNPRHKITKRGQNVTFRCDPISEHNRLYWYRQTLGQGPEFLTYFQNEAQLEKSRLLSDRFSAERPKGSFSTLEIQRTEQGDSAMYLCASSLLEHRYEQYFGPGTRLTVT.

V usage is TRBV12-3 or TRBV12-4 and J usage is TRBJ2-1; 10 bases map to TRBD2. The CDR3 has 17 amino acids. Losses at the gene ends were 3 bases for V and 7 bases for J; bases not matched to a gene: 12. The CDR3 reads CASSFLRAGGPKNEQFF. CDR3 nucleotide sequence: TGTGCCAGCAGTTTCCTCCGAGCGGGAGGGCCAAAAAATGAGCAGTTCTTC.

The gene calls are TRBV5-1 and TRBJ2-7, with D maybe TRBD2 (5 bases). The germline V gene has CDR1 SGHRS and CDR2 YFSETQ. This CDR3 region has 13 residues. Trimming took 2 bases from V and 4 from J, leaving 10 bases between them. CDR3 loop: CASSFGVVYEQYF. CDR3 sequence (DNA): TGCGCCAGCAGCTTCGGGGTGGTTTACGAGCAGTACTTC.

The CDR3 DNA reads as TGTGCCAGCAGTTACCGCCGGGACAGTGAAAAACTGTTTTTT. Translating gives CASSYRRDSEKLFF. This chain connects TRBV6-5 to TRBJ1-4, with TRBD1 identical over 7 bases. The CDR3 consists of 14 residues. V trimming: 2 bases; J trimming: 7 bases; junction bases outside the gene matches: 4. Germline V gene data show CDR1 as MNHEY and CDR2 as SVGAGI.

This clonotype has more than one count but fewer than ten. The rearrangement uses TRBV14 and TRBJ1-1; D is ambiguous. This CDR3 is built from 16 residues. Germline V gives CDR1 SGHDN, CDR2 FVKESK. Trimming stripped 0 bases from V and 1 base from J, with 12 bases between. CDR3 residues: CASSQDGRGWNTEAFF. The CDR3 nucleotides are TGTGCCAGCAGCCAAGATGGGCGGGGATGGAACACTGAAGCTTTCTTT.

This CDR3 reads CASSGGEPQYF. In DNA, the CDR3 is TGCGCCAGCAGCGGGGGGGAGCCCCAGTACTTC. The V gene is TRBV5-1, the J gene TRBJ2-5, with 7 nucleotides matching TRBD2. The CDR3 has 11 residues. Germline trimming cut 4 bases from V and 9 bases from J; bases unmatched to any gene: 3. Germline V gene sequence: CDR1 SGHRS, CDR2 YFSETQ.

The chain recombines TRBV14 with TRBJ1-1; D is uncertain. Germline V gene sequence: CDR1 SGHDN, CDR2 FVKESK. This CDR3 is 12 amino acids long. V lost 1 base and J lost 9, with 9 bases in between. The CDR3 loop is CASSQGSGKAFF. CDR3 bases: TGTGCCAGCAGCCAAGGGAGTGGGAAAGCTTTCTTT. The variable domain in full, with the rest retrieved from reference TRBV14 and TRBJ1-1, is EAGVTQFPSHSVIEKGQTVTLRCDPISGHDNLYWYRRVMGKEIKFLLHFVKESKQDESGMPNNRFLAERTGGTYSTLKVQPAELEDSGVYFCASSQGSGKAFFGQGTRLTVV.

The rearrangement uses TRBV7-9 and TRBJ1-4; the D gene is possibly TRBD1 (5 bases). This CDR3 region has 12 residues. Trimming pared 5 bases from V and 8 bases from J, leaving 9 bases between. Germline CDR1 is SEHNR and CDR2 is FQNEAQ (reference sequence). CDR3 coding DNA: TGTGCCAGCAGCGACCGGGGGGAAAAACTGTTTTTT. Translated: CASSDRGEKLFF.

There are many counts of this clonotype. The chain couples TRBV12-3 or TRBV12-4 to TRBJ2-3, with 11 bases lining up with TRBD2. V was clipped by 5 bases and J by 5 bases; unmatched bases: 9. The CDR3 has 16 amino acids. CDR3 sequence reads: CASSLLGGLAGDTQYF. In nucleotides, the CDR3 is TGTGCCAGCAGTCTCCTAGGAGGACTAGCGGGAGATACGCAGTATTTT.

This clonotype has a handful of counts. This chain joins TRBV3-1 and TRBJ1-1, with 7 bases matching TRBD1. CDR1 is LGHDT, CDR2 YNNKEL, per germline (reference sequence). The junction had 11 bases not matched to a gene; V was cut back by 2 bases and J by 5 bases. The CDR3 is made up of 16 amino acids. The CDR3 DNA reads as TGTGCCAGCAGCCAACCCCTGTTACAGGGGAGGACTGAAGCTTTCTTT. Amino acid sequence: CASSQPLLQGRTEAFF.

The chain employs TRBV2 and TRBJ2-7; the D is unclear. The V end lost 8 bases, the J end lost 3 bases, and 8 bases lay between the germline ends. Germline CDR1 is SNHLY and CDR2 is FYNNEI. This CDR3 has 11 amino acids. CDR3 loop: CASGVVYEQYF. CDR3 coding DNA: TGTGCCAGCGGGGTGGTCTACGAGCAGTACTTC.

The rearrangement joins TRBV9 to TRBJ2-1; D not resolved. Per germline, CDR1 SGDLS and CDR2 YYNGEE. The V end lost 0 bases, the J end lost 1 base, and 5 bases lay between the germline ends. The CDR3 runs to 14 residues. The CDR3: CASSVDGSYNEQFF. CDR3 nucleotides: TGTGCCAGCAGCGTAGACGGGTCCTACAATGAGCAGTTCTTC.

The chain couples TRBV14 to TRBJ1-2; D not resolved. The V and J ends lost 0 bases and 8 bases respectively, with 13 bases between them. CDR3 size: 14 residues. Germline CDR1 reads SGHDN; CDR2 reads FVKESK. CDR3 sequence: CASSQDFRSRGYTF. In DNA, the CDR3 is TGTGCCAGCAGCCAAGACTTCCGGTCCCGAGGCTACACCTTC.